This TCR beta chain was sequenced in a study of metastatic and nonmetastatic thyroid tumors. For the study at large: Across blood and tumor or nodule tissue, repertoires from malignant and benign thyroid patients were compared with one another.

As originally analysed: Built for papillary thyroid cancer, a distant-metastasis classifier drew on CDR3 differences across clinicopathological groups. TCRdb re-clonotyped the PCR reads through MiXCR. The V and J calls were determined by TCRdb, not by the authors. Here the sample spans about 15,000 clones, over 20% being singletons. No treatment of any kind had been given to any patient before thyroid surgery. The material sequenced was tumor tissue. The source is a female donor with papillary thyroid cancer or a benign thyroid nodule (not recorded which). Some clones in this sample may be carry-over from other donors' samples.

CDR3 protein: CAWSGDRSSYNEQFF. The CDR3, as DNA: TGTGCCTGGAGCGGGGACCGGAGCTCCTACAATGAGCAGTTCTTC. This chain links TRBV30 with TRBJ2-1; D possibly matches TRBD1 or TRBD2 (5 bases each). CDR1 and CDR2 (germline): GTSNPN, SVGIG (reference sequence). CDR3 length equals 15 residues. Trimming pared 3 bases from V and 0 bases from J, leaving 12 bases between. The variable domain in full, with the rest retrieved from reference TRBV30 and TRBJ2-1, is SQTIHQWPATLVQPVGSPLSLECTVEGTSNPNLYWYRQAAGRGLQLLFYSVGIGQISSEVPQNLSASRPQDRQFILSSKKLLLSDSGFYLCAWSGDRSSYNEQFFGPGTRLTVL.